This T cell receptor (beta chain) was found in a study of cytomegalovirus exposure and HLA in healthy donors. The V end lost 5 bases, the J end lost 5 bases, and 14 bases lay between the germline ends. This CDR3 has 15 residues. Per the germline V gene, CDR1 is SGHRS and CDR2 is YFSETQ. Clones were sequenced by immunoSEQ multiplex PCR, and TCRdb holds only the in-frame ones, with some missing. The sample contains roughly 120,000 clones, 70% to 90% of which appear only once. Sequencing input: PBMCs. The rearrangement uses TRBV5-1 and TRBJ1-6; D might be TRBD1 (6 bases). The source of this sequence is a woman between 25 and 40 years old in good health and CMV-seropositive. The CDR3 region has the DNA TGCGCCAGCAGATTTCAGGGGAGGGATAATTCACCCCTCCACTTT. Protein sequence: CASRFQGRDNSPLHF.